The sequence of this T cell receptor beta chain was determined in a study of blood T cell repertoires in COVID-19. TCRdb's table, derived via immunoSEQ multiplex PCR, lists solely in-frame clones and lacks some. The table includes about 270,000 clones, 70% to 90% detected once. Specimen: peripheral blood. The sequence came from a woman aged 70 to 79 with COVID-19, enrolled during active disease.

The CDR3 DNA reads as TGTGCCAGCAGCTTAGGGCTAGCGGGTGCCTCGCAGTATTTT. It encodes CASSLGLAGASQYF. The genes are TRBV7-8 and TRBJ2-3; 8 positions match TRBD2. CDR1 is SGHVS and CDR2 is FQNEAQ in the germline V gene. V shed 1 base, J shed 10 bases, and the junction held 7 bases outside the gene matches. The CDR3 sequence is 14 residues long.